A selection of T cell receptor beta chains follows, all from one sample in a study of cytomegalovirus exposure and HLA in healthy donors. Assay: immunoSEQ multiplex PCR; the TCRdb copy retains only in-frame clones and omits some. The sample holds 80,000 to 95,000 clones, over 55% seen once. Sequenced sample: PBMCs. Receptor source: a woman younger than 45 in good health and CMV-seronegative. The CDR3 runs from the conserved cysteine through the conserved F or W. The order of the fields is J gene, clone size, V gene, D gene, CDR3 DNA, CDR3 protein. The D gene is left open where the match is weak. A clone size is listed for some rows: how often the clone was seen (once, few, many), or a class if it is expanded.

j_call: TRBJ1-5; clone_size: .; v_call: TRBV2; d_call: TRBD1; cdr3_nt: TGTGCCAGCAGCCGAAATTCCATCGGACAGGGTAACCCCCTTTGGGCTCAGCCCCAGCATTTT; cdr3_aa: CASSRNSIGQGNPLWAQPQHF
j_call: TRBJ1-6; clone_size: few; v_call: TRBV11-3; d_call: .; cdr3_nt: TGTGCCAGCAGCTTGGGCGTTGATTCACCCCTCCACTTT; cdr3_aa: CASSLGVDSPLHF
j_call: TRBJ2-7; clone_size: .; v_call: TRBV13; d_call: .; cdr3_nt: TGTGCCAGCAGCTTAGGTCCTAGCGTGCCCTACGAGCAGTACTTC; cdr3_aa: CASSLGPSVPYEQYF
j_call: TRBJ1-3; clone_size: .; v_call: TRBV9; d_call: .; cdr3_nt: TGTGCCAGCAGCGTAGCGTCACTGATGAGCTCTGGAAACACCATATATTTT; cdr3_aa: CASSVASLMSSGNTIYF
j_call: TRBJ1-6; clone_size: once; v_call: TRBV19; d_call: TRBD1; cdr3_nt: TGTGCCAGTAGTTTCAGGGGGCCCAATTCACCCCTCCACTTT; cdr3_aa: CASSFRGPNSPLHF
j_call: TRBJ2-2; clone_size: .; v_call: TRBV7-2; d_call: TRBD2; cdr3_nt: TGTGCCAGCAGCCGGACTAGCGGGGGGAGTTGGGGGGAGCTGTTTTTT; cdr3_aa: CASSRTSGGSWGELFF
j_call: TRBJ2-1; clone_size: few; v_call: TRBV25-1; d_call: TRBD2; cdr3_nt: TGTGCCAGCAGTAGGTCGGGACTAGGCAATGAGCAGTTCTTC; cdr3_aa: CASSRSGLGNEQFF
j_call: TRBJ2-3; clone_size: few; v_call: TRBV5-4; d_call: .; cdr3_nt: TGTGCCAGCAGCTTGTCGGGGTCTAGCACAGATACGCAGTATTTT; cdr3_aa: CASSLSGSSTDTQYF
j_call: TRBJ1-1; clone_size: once; v_call: TRBV2; d_call: TRBD1; cdr3_nt: TGTGCCAGCAGTGAAACAGGGACAGGGGGGCTTTCGAACACTGAAGCTTTCTTT; cdr3_aa: CASSETGTGGLSNTEAFF
j_call: TRBJ2-7; clone_size: medium-sized; v_call: TRBV5-1; d_call: .; cdr3_nt: TGCGCCAGCAGCTTGGTGGGAGGCGAGCAGTACTTC; cdr3_aa: CASSLVGGEQYF
j_call: TRBJ2-3; clone_size: .; v_call: TRBV6-5; d_call: TRBD1; cdr3_nt: TGTGCCAGCAGTCGACAGGGGTATGCAGATACGCAGTATTTT; cdr3_aa: CASSRQGYADTQYF
j_call: TRBJ2-7; clone_size: .; v_call: TRBV5-4; d_call: TRBD2; cdr3_nt: TGTGCCAGCAGCGCGACTAGCGGGAGTAGCGCCTACGAGCAGTACTTC; cdr3_aa: CASSATSGSSAYEQYF
j_call: TRBJ1-3; clone_size: .; v_call: TRBV4-1; d_call: .; cdr3_nt: TGCGCCAGCAGCCAAGATCGGGGAACCGGAAACACCATATATTTT; cdr3_aa: CASSQDRGTGNTIYF
j_call: TRBJ1-1; clone_size: few; v_call: TRBV19; d_call: TRBD1; cdr3_nt: TGTGCCACAGGGGGAAGGTACGCTGAAGCTTTCTTT; cdr3_aa: CATGGRYAEAFF
j_call: TRBJ2-1; clone_size: .; v_call: TRBV4-1; d_call: TRBD1; cdr3_nt: TGCGCCAGCAGGGAACAGGGGGTCTACAATGAGCAGTTCTTC; cdr3_aa: CASREQGVYNEQFF
j_call: TRBJ2-3; clone_size: .; v_call: TRBV18; d_call: TRBD2; cdr3_nt: TGTGCCAGCTCACCCGAAGCGGGAGGTAGCACAGATACGCAGTATTTT; cdr3_aa: CASSPEAGGSTDTQYF
j_call: TRBJ2-3; clone_size: .; v_call: TRBV5-1; d_call: TRBD1; cdr3_nt: TGCGCCAGCAGTTTCTTACAGGGGGGCACAGATACGCAGTATTTT; cdr3_aa: CASSFLQGGTDTQYF
j_call: TRBJ1-6; clone_size: .; v_call: TRBV6-6; d_call: .; cdr3_nt: TGTGCCAGCAGACCCGGAGGTAGTATGGATTCACCCCTCCACTTT; cdr3_aa: CASRPGGSMDSPLHF